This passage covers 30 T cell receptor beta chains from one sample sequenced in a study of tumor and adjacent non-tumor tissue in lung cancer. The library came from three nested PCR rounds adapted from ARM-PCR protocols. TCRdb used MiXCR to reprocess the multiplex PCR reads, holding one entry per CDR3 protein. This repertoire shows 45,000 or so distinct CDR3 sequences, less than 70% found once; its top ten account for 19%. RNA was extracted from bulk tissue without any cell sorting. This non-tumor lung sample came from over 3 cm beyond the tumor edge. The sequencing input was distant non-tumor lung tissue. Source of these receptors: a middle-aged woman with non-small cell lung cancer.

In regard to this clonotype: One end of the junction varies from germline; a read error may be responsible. The CDR3 region is CANSLGAGSTDTQYF. The DNA for the CDR3 is TGTGCCAACAGCTTAGGGGCGGGGTCGACTGATACGCAGTATTTT. V usage is TRBV11-2 and J usage is TRBJ2-3; tentative D call: TRBD2 (6 bases). Germline CDR1 SGHAT, CDR2 FQNNGV. This CDR3 contains 15 residues.

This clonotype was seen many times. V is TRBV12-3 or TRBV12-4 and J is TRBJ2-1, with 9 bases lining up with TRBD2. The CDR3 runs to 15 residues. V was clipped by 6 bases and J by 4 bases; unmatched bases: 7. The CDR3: CASSKAGGAYNEQFF. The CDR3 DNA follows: TGTGCCAGCAGCAAAGCGGGGGGAGCTTACAATGAGCAGTTCTTC.

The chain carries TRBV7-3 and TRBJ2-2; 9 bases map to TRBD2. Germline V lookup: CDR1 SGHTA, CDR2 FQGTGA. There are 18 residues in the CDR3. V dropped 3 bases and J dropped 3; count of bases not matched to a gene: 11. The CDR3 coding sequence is TGTGCCAGCAGCTTGAGGGCTGCGGGAGGGCTGGACACCGGGGAGCTGTTTTTT. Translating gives CASSLRAAGGLDTGELFF.

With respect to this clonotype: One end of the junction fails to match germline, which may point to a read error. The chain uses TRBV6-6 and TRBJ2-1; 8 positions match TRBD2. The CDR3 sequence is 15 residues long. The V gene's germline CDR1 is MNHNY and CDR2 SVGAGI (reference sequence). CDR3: CGSSTGTSGYNEQFF. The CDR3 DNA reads TGTGGCAGCAGTACCGGGACTAGTGGTTATAATGAGCAGTTCTTC.

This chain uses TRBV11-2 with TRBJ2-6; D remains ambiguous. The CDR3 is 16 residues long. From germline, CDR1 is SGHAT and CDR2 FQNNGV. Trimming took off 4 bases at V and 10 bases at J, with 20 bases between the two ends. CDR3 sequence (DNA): TGTGCCAGCAGCTGGTCAAACCTCTCTGGGCCTAACGTCCTGACTTTC. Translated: CASSWSNLSGPNVLTF. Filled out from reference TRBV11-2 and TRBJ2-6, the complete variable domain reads EAGVAQSPRYKIIEKRQSVAFWCNPISGHATLYWYQQILGQGPKLLIQFQNNGVVDDSQLPKDRFSAERLKGVDSTLKIQPAKLEDSAVYLCASSWSNLSGPNVLTFGAGSRLTVL.

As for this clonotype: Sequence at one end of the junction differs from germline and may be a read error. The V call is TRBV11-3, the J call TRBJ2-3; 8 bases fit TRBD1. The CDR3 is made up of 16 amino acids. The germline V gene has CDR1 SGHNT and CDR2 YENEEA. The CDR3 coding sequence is TGTGCCAGCAGCTTTCGAACAGGGGGACGGATAGATACACAGTATTTT. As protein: CASSFRTGGRIDTQYF.

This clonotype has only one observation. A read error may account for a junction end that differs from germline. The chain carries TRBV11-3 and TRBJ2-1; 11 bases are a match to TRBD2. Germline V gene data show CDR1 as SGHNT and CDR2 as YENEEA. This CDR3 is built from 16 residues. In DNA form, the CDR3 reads TGTGCCAGCAGCGATCCGGGACTAGCGGCCAACGATATGCAGCTCTTC. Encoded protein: CASSDPGLAANDMQLF.

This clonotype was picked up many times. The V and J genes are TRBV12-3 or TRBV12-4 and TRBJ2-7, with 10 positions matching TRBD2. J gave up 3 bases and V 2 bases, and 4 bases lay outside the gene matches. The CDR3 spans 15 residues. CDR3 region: CASSLRTSGDYEQYF. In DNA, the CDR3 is TGTGCCAGCAGTTTAAGAACTAGCGGGGACTACGAGCAGTACTTC.

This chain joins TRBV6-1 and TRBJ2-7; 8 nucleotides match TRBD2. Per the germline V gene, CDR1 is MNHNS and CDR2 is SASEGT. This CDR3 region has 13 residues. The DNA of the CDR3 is TGTACTAGCGGTAAAGGGGGTGTCCACGAGCAGTACTTC. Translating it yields CTSGKGGVHEQYF.

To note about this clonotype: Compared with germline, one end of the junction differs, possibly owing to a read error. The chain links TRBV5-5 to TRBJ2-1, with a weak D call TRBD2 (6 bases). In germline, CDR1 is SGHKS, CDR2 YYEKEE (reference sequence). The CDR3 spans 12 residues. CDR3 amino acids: CASSLAGQDQFF. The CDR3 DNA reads TGCGCCAGCAGCCTGGCGGGGCAGGATCAGTTCTTC.

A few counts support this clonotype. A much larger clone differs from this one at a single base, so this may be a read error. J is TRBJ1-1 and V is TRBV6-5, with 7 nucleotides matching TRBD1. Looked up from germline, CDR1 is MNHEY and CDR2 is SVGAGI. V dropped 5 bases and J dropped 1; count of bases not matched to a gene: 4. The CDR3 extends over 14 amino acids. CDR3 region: CASSIAGGNTEAFF. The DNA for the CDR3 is TGTGCCAGCAGTATCGCAGGGGGGAACACTGAAGCTTTCTTT.

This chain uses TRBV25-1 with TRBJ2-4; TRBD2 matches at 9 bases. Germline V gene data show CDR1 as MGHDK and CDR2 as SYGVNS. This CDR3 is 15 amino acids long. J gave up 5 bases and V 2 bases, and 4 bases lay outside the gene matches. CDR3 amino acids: CASSETGLAQNIQYF. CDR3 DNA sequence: TGTGCCAGCAGTGAAACCGGACTAGCGCAAAACATTCAGTACTTC.

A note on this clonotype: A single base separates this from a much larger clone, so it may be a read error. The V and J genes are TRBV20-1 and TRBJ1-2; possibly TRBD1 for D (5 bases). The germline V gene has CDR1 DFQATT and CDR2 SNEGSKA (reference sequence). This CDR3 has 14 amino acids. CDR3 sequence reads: CNAQRAGREDGYTF. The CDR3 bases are TGCAATGCCCAGCGGGCAGGGAGAGAGGATGGCTACACCTTC.

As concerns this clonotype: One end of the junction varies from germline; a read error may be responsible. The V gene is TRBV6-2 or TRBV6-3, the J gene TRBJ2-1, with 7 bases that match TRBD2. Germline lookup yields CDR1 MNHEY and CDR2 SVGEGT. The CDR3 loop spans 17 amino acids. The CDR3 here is CASSLAEGVIAYNEQFF. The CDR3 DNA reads TGTGCCAGCAGTCTAGCGGAAGGAGTGATCGCCTACAATGAGCAGTTCTTT.

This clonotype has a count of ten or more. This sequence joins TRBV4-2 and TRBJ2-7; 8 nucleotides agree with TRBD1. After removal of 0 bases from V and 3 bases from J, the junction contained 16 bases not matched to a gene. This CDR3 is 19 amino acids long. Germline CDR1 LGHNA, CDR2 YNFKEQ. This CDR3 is CASSQDMGQGARRDYEQYF. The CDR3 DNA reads TGTGCCAGCAGCCAAGATATGGGTCAGGGGGCGCGGCGGGACTACGAGCAGTACTTC.

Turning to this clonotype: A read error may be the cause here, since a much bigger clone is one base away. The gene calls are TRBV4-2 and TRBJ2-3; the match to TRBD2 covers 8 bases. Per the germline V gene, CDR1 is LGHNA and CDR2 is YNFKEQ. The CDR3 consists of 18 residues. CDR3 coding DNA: TGTGCCAACAGCCAAGATTTGGTAACTAGCGGTTCCACAGATACGCAGTATTTT. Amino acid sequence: CANSQDLVTSGSTDTQYF.

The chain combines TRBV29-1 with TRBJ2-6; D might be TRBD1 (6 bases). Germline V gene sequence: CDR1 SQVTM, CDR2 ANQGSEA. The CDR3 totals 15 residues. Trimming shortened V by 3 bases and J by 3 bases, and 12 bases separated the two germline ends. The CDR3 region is CSVDSRGYGANVLTF. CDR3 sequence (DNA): TGCAGCGTTGATTCCAGGGGTTATGGGGCCAACGTCCTGACTTTC.

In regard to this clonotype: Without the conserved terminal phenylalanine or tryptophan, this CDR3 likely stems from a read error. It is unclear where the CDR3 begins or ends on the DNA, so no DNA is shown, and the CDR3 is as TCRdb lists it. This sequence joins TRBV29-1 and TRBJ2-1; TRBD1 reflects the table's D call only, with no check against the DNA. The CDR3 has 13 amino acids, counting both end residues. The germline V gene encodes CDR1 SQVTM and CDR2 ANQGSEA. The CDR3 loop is CSVFSGVPNELFL.

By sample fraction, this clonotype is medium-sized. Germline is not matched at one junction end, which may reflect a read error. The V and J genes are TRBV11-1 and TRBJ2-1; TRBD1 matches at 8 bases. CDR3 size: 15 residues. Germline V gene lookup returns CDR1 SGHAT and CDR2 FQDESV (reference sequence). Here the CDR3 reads CASSQGAVTWNGQFF. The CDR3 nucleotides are TGTGCCAGCAGTCAGGGGGCTGTGACGTGGAATGGGCAGTTCTTC.

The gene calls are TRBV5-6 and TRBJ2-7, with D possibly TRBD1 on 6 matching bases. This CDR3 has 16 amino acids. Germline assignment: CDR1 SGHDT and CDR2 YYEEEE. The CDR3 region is CESSLMGAQRVYEQYF. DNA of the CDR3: TGTGAAAGCAGCTTGATGGGGGCCCAGCGAGTATACGAGCAGTACTTC.

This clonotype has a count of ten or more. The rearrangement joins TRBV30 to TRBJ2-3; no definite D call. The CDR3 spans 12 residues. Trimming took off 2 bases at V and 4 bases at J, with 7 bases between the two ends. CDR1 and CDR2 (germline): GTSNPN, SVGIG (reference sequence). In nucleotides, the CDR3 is TGTGCCTGGAGTAGAACGTCAGATACGCAGTATTTT. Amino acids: CAWSRTSDTQYF. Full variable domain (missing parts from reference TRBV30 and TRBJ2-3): SQTIHQWPATLVQPVGSPLSLECTVEGTSNPNLYWYRQAAGRGLQLLFYSVGIGQISSEVPQNLSASRPQDRQFILSSKKLLLSDSGFYLCAWSRTSDTQYFGPGTRLTVL.

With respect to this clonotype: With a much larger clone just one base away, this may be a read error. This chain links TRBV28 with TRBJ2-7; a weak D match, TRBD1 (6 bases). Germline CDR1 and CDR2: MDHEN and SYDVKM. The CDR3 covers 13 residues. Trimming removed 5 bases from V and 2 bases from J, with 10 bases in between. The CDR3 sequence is CASSQGQPYEQYF. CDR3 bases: TGTGCCAGCAGTCAAGGACAGCCCTACGAGCAGTACTTC.

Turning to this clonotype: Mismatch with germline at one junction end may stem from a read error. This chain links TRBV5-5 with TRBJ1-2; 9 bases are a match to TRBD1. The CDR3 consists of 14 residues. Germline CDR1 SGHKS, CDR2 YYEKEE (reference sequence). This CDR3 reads CAGSAMTGGGGYTF. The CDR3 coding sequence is TGTGCCGGCAGCGCAATGACAGGGGGGGGTGGCTACACCTTC.

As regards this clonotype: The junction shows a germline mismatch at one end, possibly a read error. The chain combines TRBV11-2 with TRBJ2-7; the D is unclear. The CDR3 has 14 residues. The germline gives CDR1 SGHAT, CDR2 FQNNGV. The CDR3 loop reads CVSRDTSVSYEQYF. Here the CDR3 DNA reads TGTGTCAGCAGAGATACAAGCGTTTCCTACGAGCAGTACTTC. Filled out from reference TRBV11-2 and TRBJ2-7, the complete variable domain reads EAGVAQSPRYKIIEKRQSVAFWCNPISGHATLYWYQQILGQGPKLLIQFQNNGVVDDSQLPKDRFSAERLKGVDSTLKIQPAKLEDSAVYLCVSRDTSVSYEQYFGPGTRLTVT.

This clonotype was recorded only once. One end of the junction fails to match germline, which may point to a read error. CDR3 sequence: CASSGDSRGNSPLHF. CDR3 nucleotides: TGTGCCAGCAGTGGGGACAGCCGGGGTAATTCACCGCTCCACTTT. This chain uses TRBV6-5 with TRBJ1-6, with 7 positions matching TRBD1. Looked up from germline, CDR1 is MNHEY and CDR2 is SVGAGI. This CDR3 has 15 residues.

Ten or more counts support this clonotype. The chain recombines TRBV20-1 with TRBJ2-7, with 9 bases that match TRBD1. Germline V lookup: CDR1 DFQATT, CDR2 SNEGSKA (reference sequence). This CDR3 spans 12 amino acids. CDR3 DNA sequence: TGCAGCCAACAGGGGGCGAACCACGAGCAGTACTTC. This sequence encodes CSQQGANHEQYF.

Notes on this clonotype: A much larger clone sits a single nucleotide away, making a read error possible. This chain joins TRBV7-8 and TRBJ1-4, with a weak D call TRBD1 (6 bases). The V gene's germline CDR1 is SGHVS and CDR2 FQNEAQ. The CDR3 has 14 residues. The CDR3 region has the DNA TGTGTCAGCAGCCCCGGAACGAGGGGGGAAAAACTGTTTTTT. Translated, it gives CVSSPGTRGEKLFF. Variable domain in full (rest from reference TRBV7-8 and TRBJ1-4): GAGVSQSPRYKVAKRGQDVALRCDPISGHVSLFWYQQALGQGPEFLTYFQNEAQLDKSGLPSDRFFAERPEGSVSTLKIQRTQQEDSAVYLCVSSPGTRGEKLFFGSGTQLSVL.

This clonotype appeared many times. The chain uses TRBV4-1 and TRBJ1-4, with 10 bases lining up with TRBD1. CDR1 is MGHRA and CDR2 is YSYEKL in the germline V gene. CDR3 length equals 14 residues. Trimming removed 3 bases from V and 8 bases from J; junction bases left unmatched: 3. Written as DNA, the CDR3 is TGCGCCAGCAGCCAGGGACAGGGGCCGGAAAAACTGTTTTTT. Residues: CASSQGQGPEKLFF.

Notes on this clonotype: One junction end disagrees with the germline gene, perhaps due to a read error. CDR3 sequence (DNA): TGTGCCAGCAGACTAATCGCCCGGACTAGAGGTCGCAATCAGCAGTTCTTT. This codes for CASRLIARTRGRNQQFF. The J gene is TRBJ2-1, the V gene TRBV11-2; 7 nucleotides line up with TRBD2. CDR1 and CDR2 from the germline V gene are SGHAT and FQNNGV. CDR3 length equals 17 residues.

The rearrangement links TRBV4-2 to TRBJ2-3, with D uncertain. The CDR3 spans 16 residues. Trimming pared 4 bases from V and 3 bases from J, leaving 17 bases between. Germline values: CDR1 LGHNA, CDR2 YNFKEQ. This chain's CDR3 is CASSLASGPATDTQYF. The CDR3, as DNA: TGTGCCAGCAGCCTAGCCTCCGGCCCCGCTACAGATACGCAGTATTTT.